A single sample gave rise to the 32 T cell receptor beta chains below, sequenced in a study of blood T cells in healthy people across ages (dated by TCRdb to between 2014 and 2016). Preparation of the library involved 5' RACE. TCRdb lists the instrument as Illumina HiSeq 2500. A second roughly 6 to 12 cycle PCR used a sample-barcoded 5' primer and a J-beta primer mix. Using fastp trimming at Q25 and MiXCR clonotype assembly, TCRdb reanalyzed the public sequencing data and kept in-frame beta chains. Each entry merges the rows of one CDR3 protein and shows their most common DNA and genes. Present in this sample are approximately 700,000 distinct CDR3 sequences, less than 40% of which were seen just once. Just over 15% of the sample is in the top ten clones. Input material: blood. These receptor sequences come from a woman older than 75 in good health. Donor details come from another sample of the same person, matched by shared clones.

Details on this clonotype: It may be a read error: a sequence one base away is much more abundant. The chain recombines TRBV12-3 or TRBV12-4 with TRBJ2-1; either TRBD1 or TRBD2 may fit D (5 bases each). This CDR3 is 16 amino acids long. V shed 5 bases and J shed 10 bases, with 24 bases lying between them. The DNA of the CDR3 is TGTGCCAGCAGTCCTCCCTCCGGGGCAGGGAATGGGGAGCAGTTCTTC. This gives the protein CASSPPSGAGNGEQFF.

V and J are TRBV7-6 and TRBJ2-1; D might be TRBD1 (5 bases). V was pared by 0 bases and J by 10 bases, with 19 bases between. This CDR3 is 16 amino acids long. In germline, CDR1 is SGHVS, CDR2 FNYEAQ. CDR3 loop: CASSLASGPAVVEQFF. CDR3 DNA sequence: TGTGCCAGCAGCTTAGCGTCAGGGCCCGCAGTCGTCGAGCAGTTCTTC.

To note about this clonotype: No DNA is shown, since the ends of the CDR3 on it are uncertain; the CDR3 is the one TCRdb lists. The chain joins TRBV7-8 to TRBJ2-1; TRBD1 reflects the table's D call only, with no check against the DNA. The CDR3 length is 14 residues, termini included. In germline, CDR1 is SGHVS, CDR2 FQNEAQ. The CDR3 sequence: CAISLVSVLGEQFF.

This clonotype was observed once. V and J are TRBV20-1 and TRBJ2-7; unclear D gene. The CDR3 sequence is 14 residues long. Germline V gene data show CDR1 as DFQATT and CDR2 as SNEGSKA (reference sequence). With 3 bases removed from V and 0 bases from J, the gap between germline ends came to 12 bases. The CDR3 sequence: CSASPAANSYEQYF. The CDR3 DNA is TGCAGTGCTAGTCCGGCAGCGAACTCCTACGAGCAGTACTTC.

In its sample, this clonotype was seen many times. This chain connects TRBV7-9 to TRBJ2-5, with D perhaps matching TRBD1 (6 bases). The germline V gene encodes CDR1 SEHNR and CDR2 FQNEAQ (reference sequence). The CDR3 spans 14 residues. V was cut by 0 bases and J by 5 bases, with 10 bases left in between. CDR3: CASSLAGQSETQYF. The CDR3 nucleotides read TGTGCCAGCAGCTTAGCAGGACAGTCGGAGACCCAGTACTTC.

V gene TRBV12-3 or TRBV12-4 combines with J gene TRBJ1-6; D is undetermined. V was cut by 6 bases and J by 10 bases, with 16 bases left in between. The CDR3 totals 14 residues. The CDR3 nucleotides are TGTGCCAGCAGGATCAGCTTAACGCGGTCACCCCTCCACTTT. It translates to CASRISLTRSPLHF.

This clonotype was counted ten times or more. The rearrangement joins TRBV9 to TRBJ2-1; D unclear. The CDR3 consists of 15 residues. The germline V gene has CDR1 SGDLS and CDR2 YYNGEE. Trimming pared 0 bases from V and 4 bases from J, leaving 11 bases between. CDR3 in amino acids: CASSVGEALYNEQFF. The DNA of the CDR3 is TGTGCCAGCAGCGTAGGTGAGGCACTGTACAATGAGCAGTTCTTC. Together with reference TRBV9 and TRBJ2-1, the CDR3 gives the full variable domain: DSGVTQTPKHLITATGQRVTLRCSPRSGDLSVYWYQQSLDQGLQFLIQYYNGEERAKGNILERFSAQQFPDLHSELNLSSLELGDSALYFCASSVGEALYNEQFFGPGTRLTVL.

This clonotype has just a few counts. This chain connects TRBV7-9 to TRBJ1-6, with D perhaps TRBD1 (5 bases). The germline V and J ends were trimmed by 5 bases and 12 bases, with 14 bases remaining between them. Germline V gene data show CDR1 as SEHNR and CDR2 as FQNEAQ (reference sequence). The CDR3 totals 13 residues. CDR3 bases: TGTGCCAGCAGCCCCCCGGACACTTTACCCCTCCACTTT. Residues: CASSPPDTLPLHF.

The J gene is TRBJ2-5, the V gene TRBV7-2, with D perhaps TRBD1 (6 bases). Trimming stripped 5 bases from V and 11 bases from J, with 21 bases between. Germline V lookup: CDR1 SGHTA, CDR2 FQGNSA. The CDR3 length is 14 residues. The CDR3 nucleotides read TGTGCCAGCAGCCCCCATACAGGGCTGCGAGAGCAGTACTTC. It codes for CASSPHTGLREQYF.

The table lists this clonotype with a few counts. The V call is TRBV10-3, the J call TRBJ1-4, with 8 bases matching TRBD1. The J segment lost 5 bases and the V segment lost 6 bases, leaving 8 bases of the junction unmatched. The CDR3 totals 15 residues. Germline CDR1 is ENHRY and CDR2 is SYGVKD. CDR3 in amino acids: CAIRPGTGGNEKLFF. CDR3 in DNA: TGTGCCATCAGGCCGGGAACAGGGGGGAATGAAAAACTGTTTTTT.

The table lists this clonotype with many counts. The chain has TRBV30 and TRBJ2-1; 8 positions agree with TRBD2. The CDR3 covers 14 residues. V was pared by 0 bases and J by 6 bases, with 4 bases of the junction left unmatched. Per the germline V gene, CDR1 is GTSNPN and CDR2 is SVGIG (reference sequence). In DNA, the CDR3 is TGTGCCTGGAGTGTGGGCGGGGGGCTCAATGAGCAGTTCTTC. It codes for CAWSVGGGLNEQFF.

The chain couples TRBV7-3 to TRBJ2-5; no reliable D call. The DNA end favors TRBJ2-7, so the J call may be wrong. Germline V gene lookup returns CDR1 SGHTA and CDR2 FQGTGA. The CDR3 has 13 amino acids. The CDR3: CASSFEVFSEQYF. Here the CDR3 DNA reads TGTGCCAGCAGCTTCGAGGTCTTCTCCGAGCAGTACTTC.

The table lists this clonotype with a few counts. V and J are TRBV7-3 and TRBJ2-2; 11 nucleotides line up with TRBD2. J was trimmed by 4 bases and V by 4 bases; bases with no gene match: 5. Germline V gene sequence: CDR1 SGHTA, CDR2 FQGTGA. This CDR3 has 16 amino acids. CDR3 in DNA: TGTGCCAGCAGCTGGAGTAGCGGGGGGGCCACCGGGGAGCTGTTTTTT. It is translated as CASSWSSGGATGELFF.

Remarks on this clonotype: A single base separates this from a much larger clone, so it may be a read error. The gene calls are TRBV5-1 and TRBJ2-1; D not resolved. CDR1 is SGHRS, CDR2 YFSETQ, per germline. Trimming removed 3 bases from V and 0 bases from J, with 10 bases in between. The CDR3 is made up of 15 amino acids. DNA for the CDR3: TGCGCCAGCAGCTGGGCCAGGAGCTCCTACAATGAGCAGTTCTTC. This translates into CASSWARSSYNEQFF.

This clonotype has ten or more counts. This chain uses TRBV20-1 with TRBJ2-1; weak D call: TRBD2 (6 bases). There are 11 residues in the CDR3. Between the trimmed V and J ends, which lost 7 bases and 7 bases, there was a span of 11 bases. CDR1 is DFQATT and CDR2 is SNEGSKA in the germline V gene (reference sequence). The DNA of the CDR3 is TGCAGTGTTCCCGCGGGGAATGAGCAGTTCTTC. Translated: CSVPAGNEQFF.

Concerning this clonotype: This could be a read error, since a much larger clone is one nucleotide away. This chain connects TRBV7-8 to TRBJ2-5; 11 bases line up with TRBD2. Germline V gene lookup returns CDR1 SGHVS and CDR2 FQNEAQ. J gave up 3 bases and V 4 bases, and 7 bases lay outside the gene matches. CDR3 length: 16 residues. In DNA form, the CDR3 reads TGTGCCAGCAGCTCCTCTGCACTAGCGGGGGAAGAGACCCAGTACTTC. This encodes CASSSSALAGEETQYF.

This clonotype came up a few times. This chain links TRBV7-9 with TRBJ1-1; maybe TRBD1 (5 bases). Deletions cut 5 bases from V and 7 bases from J, with 17 bases between. The germline V gene has CDR1 SEHNR and CDR2 FQNEAQ (reference sequence). This CDR3 is 14 amino acids long. CDR3 region: CASSLQKGNYEAFF. CDR3 sequence (DNA): TGTGCCAGCAGCCTCCAGAAGGGGAATTATGAAGCTTTCTTT.

This clonotype was seen at least ten times. A read error may be the cause here, since a much bigger clone is one base away. The chain combines TRBV7-2 with TRBJ2-5; D might be TRBD1 (6 bases). The length of the CDR3 is 14 residues. Trimming shortened V by 2 bases and J by 4 bases, and 11 bases separated the two germline ends. Germline loops: CDR1 SGHTA, CDR2 FQGNSA. This chain's CDR3 is CASSLWDKGETQYF. The CDR3 DNA sequence: TGTGCCAGCAGCTTATGGGACAAAGGAGAGACCCAGTACTTC.

This clonotype occurred many times. The gene calls are TRBV28 and TRBJ2-1; D not certain. The germline V and J ends were trimmed by 10 bases and 7 bases, with 20 bases remaining between them. The CDR3 consists of 14 residues. From germline, CDR1 is MDHEN and CDR2 SYDVKM. CDR3 bases: TGTGCCATCGACGCCAACAACCGTAGGAATGAGCAGTTCTTC. This sequence encodes CAIDANNRRNEQFF.

This clonotype was seen ten or more times. The chain employs TRBV5-1 and TRBJ2-5; tentatively, D is TRBD1 (5 bases). V was pared by 4 bases and J by 7 bases, with 11 bases between. The CDR3 runs to 12 residues. Germline V gene data show CDR1 as SGHRS and CDR2 as YFSETQ. As DNA, the CDR3 is TGCGCCAGCAGCCAGGGAAGGGGGACCCAGTACTTC. It specifies CASSQGRGTQYF.

The V gene is TRBV7-2, the J gene TRBJ2-3; 10 bases are shared with TRBD2. The CDR3 runs 18 residues. With 0 bases clipped from V and 2 bases from J, the junction kept 8 bases outside the gene matches. The V gene's germline CDR1 is SGHTA and CDR2 FQGNSA. The CDR3 nucleotides read TGTGCCAGCAGCTTAGCGTCCCTAGCGGGGGTCGTCACAGATACGCAGTATTTT. Translated, it gives CASSLASLAGVVTDTQYF.

As regards this clonotype: A read error may be the cause here, since a much bigger clone is one base away. The V and J genes are TRBV14 and TRBJ1-2; D is unresolved. This CDR3 region has 14 residues. Germline CDR1 reads SGHDN; CDR2 reads FVKESK. The CDR3 DNA sequence: TGTGCCAGCGGCCAAATGGGCGGCTACTATGGCTACACCTTC. Translation gives CASGQMGGYYGYTF. Together with reference TRBV14 and TRBJ1-2, the CDR3 gives the full variable domain: EAGVTQFPSHSVIEKGQTVTLRCDPISGHDNLYWYRRVMGKEIKFLLHFVKESKQDESGMPNNRFLAERTGGTYSTLKVQPAELEDSGVYFCASGQMGGYYGYTFGSGTRLTVV.

The gene calls are TRBV20-1 and TRBJ1-2; D not certain. The V end lost 5 bases, the J end lost 4 bases, and 11 bases lay between the germline ends. CDR3 length equals 12 residues. From germline, CDR1 is DFQATT and CDR2 SNEGSKA (reference sequence). CDR3 region: CSAEQHRYGYTF. As DNA, the CDR3 is TGCAGTGCTGAACAGCATCGCTATGGCTACACCTTC.

As to this clonotype: The junction shows a germline mismatch at one end, possibly a read error. The rearrangement joins TRBV9 to TRBJ2-1; TRBD2 matches 9 bases. This CDR3 comprises 18 residues. Germline loops: CDR1 SGDLS, CDR2 YYNGEE. The CDR3 here is CASSVVPAGGPGYNERFF. In DNA, the CDR3 is TGTGCCAGCAGCGTAGTCCCCGCGGGAGGGCCGGGTTACAATGAGCGGTTCTTC.

This clonotype came up many times. V usage is TRBV9 and J usage is TRBJ2-7; D gene unclear. Trimming took 4 bases from V and 3 from J, leaving 11 bases between them. The germline V gene encodes CDR1 SGDLS and CDR2 YYNGEE. CDR3 size: 13 residues. The CDR3 DNA reads as TGTGCCAGCAGCCCAAGCAGTAACTACGAGCAGTACTTC. Amino acids: CASSPSSNYEQYF.

The chain links TRBV7-7 to TRBJ2-1; D is possibly TRBD1 or TRBD2 (6 bases each). Germline assignment: CDR1 SSHAT and CDR2 FNYEAQ (reference sequence). V lost 5 bases and J 7 bases, leaving 21 bases between the germline ends. This CDR3 spans 16 amino acids. Written as DNA, the CDR3 is TGTGCCAGCAGCCCGGGCCCGGGGGCCCTTGGGAATGAGCAGTTCTTC. It specifies CASSPGPGALGNEQFF.

This clonotype was observed many times. The chain links TRBV5-1 to TRBJ1-4; 10 nucleotides align to TRBD1. Losses at the gene ends were 4 bases for V and 8 bases for J; bases not matched to a gene: 5. There are 14 residues in the CDR3. Germline lookup yields CDR1 SGHRS and CDR2 YFSETQ. CDR3 bases: TGCGCCAGCAGCCGGGGACAGGGGAGAGAAAAACTGTTTTTT. It encodes CASSRGQGREKLFF.

The chain uses TRBV5-1 and TRBJ1-5, with 8 bases that match TRBD1. The CDR3 is 17 amino acids. Germline-derived CDR1 and CDR2 are SGHRS and YFSETQ. Trimming at V came to 4 bases and at J to 1 base, leaving 10 bases not matched to a gene. The CDR3 is CASSPDAQGASNQPQHF. The CDR3 DNA follows: TGCGCCAGCAGCCCTGATGCCCAGGGGGCGAGCAATCAGCCCCAGCATTTT.

The CDR3 region has the DNA TGTGCCAGCAGCAAGAGACAGGGGGGGTGGAACACTGAAGCTTTCTTT. Protein sequence: CASSKRQGGWNTEAFF. The chain couples TRBV21-1 to TRBJ1-1; the D call TRBD1 from the table was never checked on the DNA. TRBV21-1 is annotated as a pseudogene. This CDR3 region has 16 residues.

This chain links TRBV21-1 with TRBJ2-5; the table's D call, TRBD2, has no DNA check behind it. TRBV21-1 is reported as a pseudogene. CDR3 length equals 17 residues. CDR3: CASSTIAGEIFQETQYF. CDR3 sequence (DNA): TGTGCCAGCAGCACCATAGCGGGGGAAATTTTTCAAGAGACCCAGTACTTC.

As for this clonotype: It may be a read error: a sequence one base away is much more abundant. The V and J genes are TRBV7-8 and TRBJ2-3, with D possibly TRBD1 on 6 matching bases. The CDR3 is made up of 17 amino acids. Germline assignment: CDR1 SGHVS and CDR2 FQNEAQ. The V and J ends lost 1 base and 0 bases respectively, with 14 bases between them. CDR3 in DNA: TGTGCCAGCAGCTTAGATTCAAGCAGGGGTAGCACAGATACGCAGTATTTT. Translating it yields CASSLDSSRGSTDTQYF.

This clonotype occurred a few times. One base away lies a much larger clone, so this may be a sequencing read error. The chain links TRBV29-1 to TRBJ2-1; 11 nucleotides align to TRBD2. The last part of the DNA fits TRBJ2-7 better; the J call may be wrong. Germline values: CDR1 SQVTM, CDR2 ANQGSEA. This CDR3 is built from 15 residues. CDR3 residues: CSASVLAGAYNEQYF. Here the CDR3 DNA reads TGCAGCGCCTCCGTACTAGCGGGGGCATACAATGAGCAGTACTTC.